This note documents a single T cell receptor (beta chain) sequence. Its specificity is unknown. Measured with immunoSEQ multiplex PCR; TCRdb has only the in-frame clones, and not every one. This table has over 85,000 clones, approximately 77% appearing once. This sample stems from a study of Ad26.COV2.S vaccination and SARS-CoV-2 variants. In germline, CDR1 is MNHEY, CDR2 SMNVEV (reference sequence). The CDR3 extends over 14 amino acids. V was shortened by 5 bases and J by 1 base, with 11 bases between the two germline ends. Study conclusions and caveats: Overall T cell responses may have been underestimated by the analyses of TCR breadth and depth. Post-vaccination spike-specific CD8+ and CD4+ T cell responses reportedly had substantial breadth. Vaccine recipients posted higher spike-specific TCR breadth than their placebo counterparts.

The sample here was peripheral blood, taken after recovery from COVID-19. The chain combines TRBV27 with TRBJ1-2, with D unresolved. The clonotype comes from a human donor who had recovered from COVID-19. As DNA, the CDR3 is TGTGCCAGCAGTCCCGGAGGGAATAACTATGGCTACACCTTC. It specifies CASSPGGNNYGYTF.